This T cell receptor (beta chain) was observed in a study of cytomegalovirus exposure and HLA in healthy donors. This clone appeared a few times. Trimming took off 2 bases at V and 4 bases at J, with 11 bases between the two ends. The CDR3 length is 14 residues. Looked up from germline, CDR1 is MNHEY and CDR2 is SVGAGI. Use of 60 Vbeta and 13 Jbeta primers characterized the PCR. The table came from immunoSEQ multiplex PCR; TCRdb's copy has only in-frame clones and leaves some out. The table records approximately 170,000 clones, more than 60% of them present only once. The sequenced material came from PBMCs. The chain combines TRBV6-5 with TRBJ1-1; D remains ambiguous. This sequence originates from a male donor in good health and CMV-seronegative. In nucleotides, the CDR3 is TGTGCCAGCAGTTACCCTGCAGGCAGCACTGAAGCTTTCTTT. Residues: CASSYPAGSTEAFF.